This entry is about one TCR beta chain. Trimming pared 0 bases from V and 5 bases from J, leaving 6 bases between. Germline V gene sequence: CDR1 SGDLS, CDR2 YYNGEE. CDR3 length: 13 residues. This record comes from a study of T cell changes during pregnancy in multiple sclerosis. The protocol was immunoSEQ multiplex PCR, while the TCRdb copy is restricted to in-frame clones and leaves out a portion. This sample has tens of thousands of clones, with about 91% found just once. This clonotype was obtained from a female donor with multiple sclerosis, enrolled in a pregnancy study. The chain links TRBV9 to TRBJ2-1; D not resolved. The sequencing used peripheral blood, collected after pregnancy. The CDR3 spells CASSVVPDNEQFF. In DNA form, the CDR3 reads TGTGCCAGCAGCGTAGTTCCCGACAATGAGCAGTTCTTC.